This T cell receptor (beta chain) was retrieved from a study of T cells in Graves' hyperthyroidism and ophthalmopathy. It was RNA transcripts that yielded the amplified TCR beta CDR3 regions. The TCR CDR3 first-round RT-PCR relied on the HTBI primer set. TCRdb re-called the multiplex PCR reads with MiXCR, one entry per CDR3 protein. This sample has about 510,000 distinct CDR3 sequences, with roughly 15% found just once. PBMCs came from around 10 ml fresh peripheral blood. The CDR3 sequence is 15 residues long. With 6 bases clipped from V and 5 bases from J, the junction kept 8 bases outside the gene matches. Germline values: CDR1 SGHVS, CDR2 FQNEAQ.

The sample was blood. This chain connects TRBV7-8 to TRBJ2-1; the match to TRBD2 covers 9 bases. This receptor was taken from a woman in her thirties or forties with Graves' hyperthyroidism. The CDR3 loop reads CASRFAGGPHNEQFF. CDR3 nucleotide sequence: TGTGCCAGCAGGTTCGCGGGAGGGCCTCACAATGAGCAGTTCTTC. The whole variable domain, remainder taken from reference TRBV7-8 and TRBJ2-1, is GAGVSQSPRYKVAKRGQDVALRCDPISGHVSLFWYQQALGQGPEFLTYFQNEAQLDKSGLPSDRFFAERPEGSVSTLKIQRTQQEDSAVYLCASRFAGGPHNEQFFGPGTRLTVL.